This T cell receptor (beta chain) was obtained from a study of cytomegalovirus exposure and HLA in healthy donors. Study conclusions and caveats: Presence/absence analyses rested on an assumption that sequencing depth was roughly uniform across donors. Immune exposure information available was restricted to CMV serostatus.

As concerns this clone: The antigen is not known. One end of the junction is discordant with germline, which a read error may explain.

The donors were healthy bone marrow donors. The PCR was carried out with 60 Vbeta primers and 13 Jbeta primers. The assay was immunoSEQ multiplex PCR, and TCRdb's table has in-frame clones only and misses some. The sample holds 35,000 to 45,000 clones, 60% to 75% seen once. The TCR originated in a man between 25 and 39 years old in good health and CMV-seronegative. Sample: PBMCs.

This CDR3 is CASSEETGTSGRSRFF. In DNA form, the CDR3 reads TGTGCCAGCAGCGAAGAAACCGGGACTAGCGGGAGGTCTCGGTTCTTC. The genes are TRBV4-2 and TRBJ2-1; TRBD2 matches at 15 bases. Germline CDR1 and CDR2: LGHNA and YNFKEQ. This CDR3 region has 16 residues.